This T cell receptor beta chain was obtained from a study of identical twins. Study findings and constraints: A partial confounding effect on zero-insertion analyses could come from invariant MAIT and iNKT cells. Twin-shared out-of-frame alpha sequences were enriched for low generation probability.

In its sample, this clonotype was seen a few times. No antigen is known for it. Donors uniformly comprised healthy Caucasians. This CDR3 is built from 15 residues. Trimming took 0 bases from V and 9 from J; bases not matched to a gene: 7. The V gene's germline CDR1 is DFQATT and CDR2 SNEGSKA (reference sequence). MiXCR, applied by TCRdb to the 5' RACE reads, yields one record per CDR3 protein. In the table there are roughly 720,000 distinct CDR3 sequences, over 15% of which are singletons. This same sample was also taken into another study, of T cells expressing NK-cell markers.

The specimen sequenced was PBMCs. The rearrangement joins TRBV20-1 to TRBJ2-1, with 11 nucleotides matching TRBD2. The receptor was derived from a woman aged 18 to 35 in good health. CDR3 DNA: TGCAGTGCTAGAGAAGCCACTAGCGGGAGAGGTGAGCAGTTCTTC. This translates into CSAREATSGRGEQFF.